This TCR beta chain stems from a study of blood T cell repertoires in COVID-19. Study at large: From the United States, Italy and Spain came samples of acute and convalescent COVID-19. Nucleic acid was either cDNA or gDNA, and it came from T cells, B-cell-depleted T cells, or PBMCs.

Germline CDR1 is LNHDA and CDR2 is SQIVND (reference sequence). Germline trimming cut 10 bases from V and 0 bases from J; bases unmatched to any gene: 7. CDR3 size: 15 residues. As processed by the authors: Amplification with reference gene primers provided the estimates of nucleated cell counts. The table came from immunoSEQ multiplex PCR; TCRdb's copy has only in-frame clones and leaves some out. V, J and clone size reflect that table, while D and trimming were determined from the DNA. The sample lists 63,000 or so clones; around 80% were seen once. Sequenced material: peripheral blood. V usage is TRBV19 and J usage is TRBJ1-5; 9 positions match TRBD1. The TCR was taken from a human donor in a cohort sampled during active COVID-19. In DNA form, the CDR3 reads TGTGCCACCCACGGACAGGGGCGTAGCAATCAGCCCCAGCATTTT. It specifies CATHGQGRSNQPQHF.